The 12 T cell receptor beta chains presented below share a single source sample, sequenced in a study of blood T cells in healthy people across ages. Through a sample-barcoded 5' primer and a J-beta primer mix, a second PCR was run for 7 to 11 cycles. TCRdb re-called the 5' RACE reads through MiXCR, storing one row per CDR3 protein. The sample consists of roughly 1,000,000 distinct CDR3 sequences, around 25% of them appearing once. The same sample was also used in a study of T cells of mothers and their children.

The specimen was blood. The source of these receptors is a girl aged 2 to 10 in good health.

This chain joins TRBV11-2 and TRBJ2-1; 8 bases are a match to TRBD2. The CDR3 consists of 14 residues. Germline assignment: CDR1 SGHAT and CDR2 FQNNGV. Unmatched junction bases numbered 7, after V lost 5 bases and J lost 7 bases. CDR3 coding DNA: TGTGCCAGCAGCCAAAATCCTAGCGGGAATGAGCAGTTCTTC. It specifies CASSQNPSGNEQFF.

This clonotype was detected a few times. The chain recombines TRBV7-6 with TRBJ2-1; D might be TRBD2 (5 bases). CDR3 size: 16 residues. V shed 0 bases and J shed 3 bases, with 12 bases lying between them. Germline CDR1 reads SGHVS; CDR2 reads FNYEAQ. CDR3 nucleotide sequence: TGTGCCAGCAGCTTAGCGGTCGGGGAAAGCTACAATGAGCAGTTCTTC. Translated, it gives CASSLAVGESYNEQFF. Using reference TRBV7-6 and TRBJ2-1 for the parts outside the CDR3, the full variable domain is GAGVSQSPRYKVTKRGQDVALRCDPISGHVSLYWYRQALGQGPEFLTYFNYEAQQDKSGLPNDRFSAERPEGSISTLTIQRTEQRDSAMYRCASSLAVGESYNEQFFGPGTRLTVL.

This clonotype showed up just a few times. The DNA of the CDR3 is TGTGCCATCAGTGAGATATCCTACGAGCAGTACTTC. It specifies CAISEISYEQYF. The V and J genes are TRBV10-3 and TRBJ2-7; D gene uncertain. This CDR3 spans 12 amino acids. Trimming shortened V by 2 bases and J by 1 base, and 3 bases separated the two germline ends. Per germline, CDR1 ENHRY and CDR2 SYGVKD.

J is TRBJ2-7 and V is TRBV20-1; D perhaps matches TRBD1 (5 bases). V was pared by 3 bases and J by 1 base, with 16 bases between. This CDR3 is built from 15 residues. Germline V lookup: CDR1 DFQATT, CDR2 SNEGSKA (reference sequence). CDR3 protein: CSASHPPQGSYEQYF. The DNA of the CDR3 is TGCAGTGCTAGCCATCCACCCCAGGGATCCTACGAGCAGTACTTC.

The chain employs TRBV11-2 and TRBJ2-1; 12 bases map to TRBD1. Germline trimming cut 5 bases from V and 2 bases from J; bases unmatched to any gene: 19. The CDR3 has 21 residues. Germline CDR1 reads SGHAT; CDR2 reads FQNNGV. CDR3 sequence reads: CASSRPGQGASGRRPYNEQFF. As DNA, the CDR3 is TGTGCCAGCAGCCGTCCGGGACAGGGGGCCAGCGGCAGGAGACCCTACAATGAGCAGTTCTTC.

The genes are TRBV7-9 and TRBJ2-1; the D is unclear. V was shortened by 5 bases and J by 9 bases, with 20 bases between the two germline ends. CDR1 and CDR2 (germline): SEHNR, FQNEAQ (reference sequence). This CDR3 has 15 residues. CDR3 bases: TGTGCCAGCAGCCACCCAACCCTAGGCCTCGTTGAGCAGTTCTTC. This gives the protein CASSHPTLGLVEQFF. Looking up the rest from reference TRBV7-9 and TRBJ2-1 gives the full variable domain: DTGVSQNPRHKITKRGQNVTFRCDPISEHNRLYWYRQTLGQGPEFLTYFQNEAQLEKSRLLSDRFSAERPKGSFSTLEIQRTEQGDSAMYLCASSHPTLGLVEQFFGPGTRLTVL.

CDR3 DNA sequence: TGTGCCAGCAGCGGAGGTTCGGCCAACGTCCTGACTTTC. The encoded protein is CASSGGSANVLTF. The genes are TRBV11-3 and TRBJ2-6; a possible D gene is TRBD2 (5 bases). V was clipped by 5 bases and J by 6 bases, with 8 bases between them. Germline lookup yields CDR1 SGHNT and CDR2 YENEEA. The CDR3 spans 13 residues.

The table lists this clonotype with a few counts. This rearrangement joins TRBV11-2 to TRBJ2-2, with TRBD2 as a possible D gene (6 bases). The CDR3 length is 15 residues. V lost 3 bases and J lost 6, with 14 bases in between. CDR1 SGHAT and CDR2 FQNNGV come from the germline V gene. CDR3 sequence: CASSFTGVPPGELFF. The CDR3 nucleotides read TGTGCCAGCAGCTTTACGGGAGTCCCCCCCGGGGAGCTGTTTTTT.

This clonotype was observed a few times. The chain carries TRBV7-3 and TRBJ2-1, with a possible D match to TRBD1 (6 bases). The germline CDR1 and CDR2 sequences are SGHTA and FQGTGA. This CDR3 spans 15 amino acids. Trimming removed 0 bases at V and 4 bases at J, with 10 bases between. The CDR3 spells CASSLTATGYNEQFF. CDR3 in DNA: TGTGCCAGCAGCTTAACCGCGACAGGTTACAATGAGCAGTTCTTC. Using reference TRBV7-3 and TRBJ2-1 for the parts outside the CDR3, the full variable domain is GAGVSQTPSNKVTEKGKYVELRCDPISGHTALYWYRQSLGQGPEFLIYFQGTGAADDSGLPNDRFFAVRPEGSVSTLKIQRTERGDSAVYLCASSLTATGYNEQFFGPGTRLTVL.

This clonotype was recorded a few times. CDR3 sequence reads: CASSLMVEQFF. The CDR3 DNA is TGTGCCAGCAGTTTGATGGTTGAGCAGTTCTTC. This sequence joins TRBV28 and TRBJ2-1; D not resolved. Looked up from germline, CDR1 is MDHEN and CDR2 is SYDVKM. The CDR3 consists of 11 residues. Trimming left V 3 bases short and J 9 bases short, with 6 bases between. Combining the CDR3 with reference TRBV28 and TRBJ2-1 gives the whole variable domain DVKVTQSSRYLVKRTGEKVFLECVQDMDHENMFWYRQDPGLGLRLIYFSYDVKMKEKGDIPEGYSVSREKKERFSLILESASTNQTSMYLCASSLMVEQFFGPGTRLTVL.

This clonotype has just a few counts. The chain carries TRBV5-1 and TRBJ2-2; 7 bases align to TRBD1. V was clipped by 4 bases and J by 0 bases; unmatched bases: 6. Looked up from germline, CDR1 is SGHRS and CDR2 is YFSETQ. CDR3 length: 16 residues. The CDR3 spells CASSRSTGSNTGELFF. The CDR3 DNA reads TGCGCCAGCAGCCGATCGACAGGGTCGAACACCGGGGAGCTGTTTTTT.

The rearrangement uses TRBV19 and TRBJ1-1; TRBD1 might be the D (5 bases). V was clipped by 3 bases and J by 8 bases, with 13 bases between them. Germline V lookup: CDR1 LNHDA, CDR2 SQIVND (reference sequence). The CDR3 is 13 amino acids. This CDR3 is CASSIPGEGEAFF. In nucleotides, the CDR3 is TGTGCCAGTAGTATTCCGGGTGAGGGGGAAGCTTTCTTT.